This T cell receptor (beta chain) was sequenced during a study of T cell responses to AZD1222 COVID-19 vaccine. General observations from the study: Two AZD1222 doses significantly raised spike-specific TCR breadth and depth over controls.

Clones were sequenced by immunoSEQ multiplex PCR, and TCRdb holds only the in-frame ones, with some missing. The repertoire includes around 87,000 clones, more than 80% of them detected once, and about 2.4% sits in the top ten. Both about-4-week and about-12-week second-dose recipients were combined. About this clone: Antigen unknown.

This CDR3 is 15 amino acids long. CDR1 MGHRA and CDR2 YSYEKL come from the germline V gene. V was cut by 4 bases and J by 2 bases, with 14 bases left in between. The sequences come from peripheral blood, collected 28 days after the second AZD1222 dose. This TCR came from an adult who received the AZD1222 COVID-19 vaccine. The V gene is TRBV4-1, the J gene TRBJ2-5; D is perhaps TRBD1 or TRBD2 (5 bases each). DNA for the CDR3: TGCGCCAGCAGCCCGGGGCCAGCCGAACAAGAGACCCAGTACTTC. Translating gives CASSPGPAEQETQYF.